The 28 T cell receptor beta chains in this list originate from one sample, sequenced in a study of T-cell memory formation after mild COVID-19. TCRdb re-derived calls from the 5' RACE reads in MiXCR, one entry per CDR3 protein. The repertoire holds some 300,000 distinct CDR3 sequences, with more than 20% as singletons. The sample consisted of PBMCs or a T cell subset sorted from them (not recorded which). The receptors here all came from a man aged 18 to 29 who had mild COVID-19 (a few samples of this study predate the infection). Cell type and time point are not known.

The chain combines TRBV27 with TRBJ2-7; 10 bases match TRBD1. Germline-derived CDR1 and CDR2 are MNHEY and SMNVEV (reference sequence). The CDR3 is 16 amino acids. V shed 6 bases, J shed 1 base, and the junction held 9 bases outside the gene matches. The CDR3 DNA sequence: TGTGCCAGCAGCTCATCGACAGGGGGCTCATCCTACGAGCAGTACTTC. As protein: CASSSSTGGSSYEQYF.

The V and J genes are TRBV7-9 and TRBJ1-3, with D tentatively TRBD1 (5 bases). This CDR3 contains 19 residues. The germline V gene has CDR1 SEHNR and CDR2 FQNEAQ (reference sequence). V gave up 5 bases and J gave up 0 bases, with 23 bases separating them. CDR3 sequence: CASSPGPLVGPSSGNTIYF. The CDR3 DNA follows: TGTGCCAGCAGCCCGGGACCGTTAGTGGGGCCGAGCTCTGGAAACACCATATATTTT.

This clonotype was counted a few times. DNA for the CDR3: TGTGCCAGCAGTTCGACAGGGGAATGGGCTTTCTTT. It translates to CASSSTGEWAFF. V usage is TRBV6-5 and J usage is TRBJ1-1; 8 nucleotides line up with TRBD1. Trimming cost V 4 bases and J 11 bases; bases outside gene matches: 6. This CDR3 is 12 amino acids long. From germline, CDR1 is MNHEY and CDR2 SVGAGI.

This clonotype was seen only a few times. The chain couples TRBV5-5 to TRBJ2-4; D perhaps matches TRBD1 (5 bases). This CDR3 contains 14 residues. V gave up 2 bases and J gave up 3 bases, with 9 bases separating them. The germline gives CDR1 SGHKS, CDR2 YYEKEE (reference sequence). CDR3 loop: CASSFSGNKNIQYF. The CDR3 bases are TGTGCCAGCAGCTTTTCAGGGAACAAAAACATTCAGTACTTC.

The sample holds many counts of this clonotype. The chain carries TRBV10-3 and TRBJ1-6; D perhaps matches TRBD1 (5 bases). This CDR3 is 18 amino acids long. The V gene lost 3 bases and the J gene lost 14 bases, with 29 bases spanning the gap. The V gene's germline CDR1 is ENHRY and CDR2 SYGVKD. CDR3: CAISDPTATLIPNSALHF. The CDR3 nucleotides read TGTGCCATCAGTGACCCGACAGCTACCCTAATTCCCAATTCGGCCCTCCACTTT.

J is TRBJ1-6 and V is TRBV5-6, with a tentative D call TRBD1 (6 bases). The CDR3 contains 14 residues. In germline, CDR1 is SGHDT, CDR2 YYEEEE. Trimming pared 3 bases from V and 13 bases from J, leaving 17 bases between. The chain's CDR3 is CASSWSRGVSPLHF. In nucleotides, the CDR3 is TGTGCCAGCAGCTGGTCGAGGGGGGTATCGCCCCTCCACTTT.

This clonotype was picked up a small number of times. In DNA form, the CDR3 reads TGTGCCAGCAGCCAAAGCGGGACCACAGATACGCAGTATTTT. Protein product: CASSQSGTTDTQYF. The rearrangement joins TRBV3-1 to TRBJ2-3, with 7 bases identical to TRBD2. With 2 bases clipped from V and 2 bases from J, the junction kept 1 base outside the gene matches. The germline gives CDR1 LGHDT, CDR2 YNNKEL (reference sequence). The length of the CDR3 is 14 residues.

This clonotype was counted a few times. The chain's CDR3 is CAVSITGGEQYF. Here the CDR3 DNA reads TGTGCCGTTTCCATTACAGGAGGCGAGCAGTACTTC. V gene TRBV10-3 combines with J gene TRBJ2-7, with D possibly being TRBD1 or TRBD2 (5 bases each). This CDR3 comprises 12 residues. V lost 11 bases and J lost 6, with 17 bases in between. Germline V gene lookup returns CDR1 ENHRY and CDR2 SYGVKD.

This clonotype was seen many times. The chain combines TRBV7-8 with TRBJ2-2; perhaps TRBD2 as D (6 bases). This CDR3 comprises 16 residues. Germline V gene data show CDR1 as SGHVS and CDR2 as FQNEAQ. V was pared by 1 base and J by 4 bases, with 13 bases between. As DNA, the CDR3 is TGTGCCAGCAGCTTAGGAGGCGGGGTGGGCACCGGGGAGCTGTTTTTT. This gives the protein CASSLGGGVGTGELFF.

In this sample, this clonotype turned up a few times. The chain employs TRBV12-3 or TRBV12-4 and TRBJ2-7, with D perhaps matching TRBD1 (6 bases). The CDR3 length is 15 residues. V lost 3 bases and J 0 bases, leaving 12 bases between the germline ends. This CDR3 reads CASSFGGLNSYEQYF. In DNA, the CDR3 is TGTGCCAGCAGTTTTGGGGGCCTAAACTCCTACGAGCAGTACTTC.

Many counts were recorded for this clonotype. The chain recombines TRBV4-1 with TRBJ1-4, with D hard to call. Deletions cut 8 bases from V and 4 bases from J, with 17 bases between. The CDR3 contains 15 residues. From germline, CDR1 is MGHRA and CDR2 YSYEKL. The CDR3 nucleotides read TGCGCCAGCCTAAACCCCGGGTCAGGTAATGAAAAACTGTTTTTT. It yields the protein CASLNPGSGNEKLFF.

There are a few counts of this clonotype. CDR3 sequence reads: CSARATGAGISSSYEQYV. DNA for the CDR3: TGCAGTGCTAGAGCCACGGGTGCAGGTATTAGCAGCTCCTACGAGCAGTACGTC. The chain uses TRBV20-1 and TRBJ2-7; D gene unclear. The CDR3 contains 18 residues. V was trimmed by 1 base and J by 0 bases, leaving 22 bases between them. Looked up from germline, CDR1 is DFQATT and CDR2 is SNEGSKA (reference sequence).

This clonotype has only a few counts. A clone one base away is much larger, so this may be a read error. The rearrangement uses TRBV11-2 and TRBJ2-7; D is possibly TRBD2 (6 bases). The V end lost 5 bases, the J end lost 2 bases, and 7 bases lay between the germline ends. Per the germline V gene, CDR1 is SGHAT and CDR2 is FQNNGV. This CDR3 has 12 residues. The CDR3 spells CASSRGTYEQYF. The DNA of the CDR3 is TGTGCCAGCAGCCGCGGGACCTACGAGCAGTACTTC.

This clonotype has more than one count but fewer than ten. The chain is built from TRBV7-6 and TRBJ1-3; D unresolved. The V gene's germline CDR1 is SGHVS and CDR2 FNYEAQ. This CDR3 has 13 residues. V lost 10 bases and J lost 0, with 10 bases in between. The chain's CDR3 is CATSQSSGNTIYF. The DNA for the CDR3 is TGTGCCACAAGCCAGAGCTCTGGAAACACCATATATTTT.

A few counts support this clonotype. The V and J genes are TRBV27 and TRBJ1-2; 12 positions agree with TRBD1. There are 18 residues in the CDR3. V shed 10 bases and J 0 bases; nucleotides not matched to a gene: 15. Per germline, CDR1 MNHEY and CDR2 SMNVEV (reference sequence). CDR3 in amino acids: CANQNPLRDRGPNYGYTF. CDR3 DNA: TGTGCCAACCAAAACCCCCTACGGGACAGGGGGCCTAACTATGGCTACACCTTC.

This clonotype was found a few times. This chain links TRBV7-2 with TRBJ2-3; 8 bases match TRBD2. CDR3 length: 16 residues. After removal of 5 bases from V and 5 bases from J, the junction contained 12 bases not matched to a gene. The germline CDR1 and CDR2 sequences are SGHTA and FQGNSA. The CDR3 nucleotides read TGTGCCAGCAGCCGCCTTGGGACTAGACAAGTAGATACGCAGTATTTT. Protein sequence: CASSRLGTRQVDTQYF.

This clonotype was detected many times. CDR3 amino acids: CASSLYSHTEAFF. CDR3 coding DNA: TGTGCCAGCAGCTTATACAGCCACACTGAAGCTTTCTTT. The chain has TRBV7-3 and TRBJ1-1; no firm D call. CDR1 is SGHTA and CDR2 is FQGTGA in the germline V gene. Trimming left V 2 bases short and J 3 bases short, with 7 bases between. The CDR3 sequence is 13 residues long.

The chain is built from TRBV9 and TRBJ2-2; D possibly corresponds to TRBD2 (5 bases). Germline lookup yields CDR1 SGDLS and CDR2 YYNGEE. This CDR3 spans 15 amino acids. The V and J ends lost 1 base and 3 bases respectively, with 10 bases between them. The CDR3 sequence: CASSVPAAHTGELFF. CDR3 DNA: TGTGCCAGCAGCGTACCAGCGGCCCACACCGGGGAGCTGTTTTTT.

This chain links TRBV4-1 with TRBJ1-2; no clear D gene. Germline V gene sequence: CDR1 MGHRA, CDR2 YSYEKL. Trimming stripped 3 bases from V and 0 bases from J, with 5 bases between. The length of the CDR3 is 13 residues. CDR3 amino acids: CASSQSTNYGYTF. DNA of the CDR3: TGCGCCAGCAGCCAGAGTACTAACTATGGCTACACCTTC.

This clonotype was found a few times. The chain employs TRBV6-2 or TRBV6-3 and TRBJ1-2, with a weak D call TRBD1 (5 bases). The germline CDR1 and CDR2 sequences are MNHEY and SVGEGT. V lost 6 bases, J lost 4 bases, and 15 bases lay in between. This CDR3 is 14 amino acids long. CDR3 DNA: TGTGCCAGCAGCAAAGTCGACAGAGTCTATGGCTACACCTTC. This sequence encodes CASSKVDRVYGYTF.

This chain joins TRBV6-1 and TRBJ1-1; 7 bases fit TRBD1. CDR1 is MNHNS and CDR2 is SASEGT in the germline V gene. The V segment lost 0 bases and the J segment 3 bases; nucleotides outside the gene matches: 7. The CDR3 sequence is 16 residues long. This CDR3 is CASSEAGIRGDTEAFF. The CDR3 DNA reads TGTGCCAGCAGTGAAGCCGGGATCAGGGGGGACACTGAAGCTTTCTTT.

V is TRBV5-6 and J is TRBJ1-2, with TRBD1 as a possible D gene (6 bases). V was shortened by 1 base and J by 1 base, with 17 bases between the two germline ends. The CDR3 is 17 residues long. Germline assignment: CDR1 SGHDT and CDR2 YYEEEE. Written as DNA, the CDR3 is TGTGCCAGCAGCTTGAATGGAGGGGGAAGATTTAACTATGGCTACACCTTC. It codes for CASSLNGGGRFNYGYTF.

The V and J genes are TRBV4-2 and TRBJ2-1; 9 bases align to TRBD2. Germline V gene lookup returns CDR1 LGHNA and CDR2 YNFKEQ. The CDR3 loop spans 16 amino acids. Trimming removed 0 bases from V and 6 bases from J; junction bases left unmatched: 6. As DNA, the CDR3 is TGTGCCAGCAGCCAAGATCGGGCAGCGGGGGGCAATGAGCAGTTCTTC. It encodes CASSQDRAAGGNEQFF.

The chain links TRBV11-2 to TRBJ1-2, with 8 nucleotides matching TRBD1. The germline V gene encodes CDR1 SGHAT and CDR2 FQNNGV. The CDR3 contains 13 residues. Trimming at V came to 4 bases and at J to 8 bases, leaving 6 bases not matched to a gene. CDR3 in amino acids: CASSSDRGWGYTF. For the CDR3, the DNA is TGTGCCAGCAGCTCTGACAGGGGTTGGGGCTACACCTTC.

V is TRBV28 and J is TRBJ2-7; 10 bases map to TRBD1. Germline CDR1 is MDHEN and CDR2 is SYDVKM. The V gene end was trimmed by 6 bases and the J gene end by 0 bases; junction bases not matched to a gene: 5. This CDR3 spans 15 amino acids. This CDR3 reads CASRGGQGSSYEQYV. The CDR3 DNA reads TGTGCCAGCAGGGGGGGACAGGGGAGCTCCTACGAGCAGTACGTC.

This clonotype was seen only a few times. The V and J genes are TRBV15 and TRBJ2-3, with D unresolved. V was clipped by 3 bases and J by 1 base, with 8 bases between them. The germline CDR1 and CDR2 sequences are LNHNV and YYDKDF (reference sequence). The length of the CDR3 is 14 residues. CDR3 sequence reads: CATSRTRGTDTQYF. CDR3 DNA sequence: TGTGCCACCAGCAGGACCCGAGGCACAGATACGCAGTATTTT.

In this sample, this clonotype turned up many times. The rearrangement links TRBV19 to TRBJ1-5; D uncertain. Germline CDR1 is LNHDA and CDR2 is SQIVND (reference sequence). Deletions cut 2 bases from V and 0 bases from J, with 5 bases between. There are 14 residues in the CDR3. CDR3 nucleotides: TGTGCCAGTAGTATACAGATTAGCAATCAGCCCCAGCATTTT. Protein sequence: CASSIQISNQPQHF.

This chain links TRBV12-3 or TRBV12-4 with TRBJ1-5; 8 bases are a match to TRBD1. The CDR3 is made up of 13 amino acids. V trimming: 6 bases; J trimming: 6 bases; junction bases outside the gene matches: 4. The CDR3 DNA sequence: TGTGCCAGCAGATTGGACAGGGTTCAGCCCCAGCATTTT. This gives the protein CASRLDRVQPQHF.